The present entry profiles one T cell receptor (beta chain) with its context. Its specificity is not known. This sample is drawn from a study of cytomegalovirus exposure and HLA in healthy donors. General study results and limits: A subsequent analysis found that TCR clusters from the first cohort also tended to co-occur in the 90 to 150 validation repertoires, with around 94% of cluster scores above 0.

This CDR3 is built from 13 residues. Per the germline V gene, CDR1 is GTSNPN and CDR2 is SVGIG (reference sequence). Trimming stripped 4 bases from V and 4 bases from J, with 10 bases between. Measured with immunoSEQ multiplex PCR; TCRdb has only the in-frame clones, and not every one. The table shows some 150,000 clones, with around 84% occurring only once. This sequence joins TRBV30 and TRBJ1-4; D possibly corresponds to TRBD1 (5 bases). The clonotype was recovered from a human donor in good health. The sequenced material came from PBMCs. The CDR3 is CAWNLGGNEKLFF. The CDR3 region has the DNA TGTGCCTGGAATCTCGGGGGTAATGAAAAACTGTTTTTT. The full variable domain, completed using reference TRBV30 and TRBJ1-4, is SQTIHQWPATLVQPVGSPLSLECTVEGTSNPNLYWYRQAAGRGLQLLFYSVGIGQISSEVPQNLSASRPQDRQFILSSKKLLLSDSGFYLCAWNLGGNEKLFFGSGTQLSVL.